This note documents a single T cell receptor beta chain sequence. Additional DNA sequences in this sample encode the identical CDR3. This sample is part of a study of blood T cell repertoires in COVID-19. Overall study: The United States, Italy and Spain were the sources of the acute and convalescent COVID-19 samples.

Authors' data handling: By means of reference gene primer amplification, nucleated cell counts were estimated. Only in-frame clones appear in the TCRdb table, and some are missing; sequencing was by immunoSEQ multiplex PCR. D and trimming were read from the DNA, whereas the V and J calls and clone size are those reported in that table. The table lists 98,000 or so clones, about 83% of them singletons. In germline, CDR1 is SGHAT, CDR2 FQNNGV. CDR3 length: 14 amino acids. V lost 5 bases and J lost 4; bases outside the gene matches: 3. The receptor's source is an older woman with acute or convalescent COVID-19. This sequence joins TRBV11-2 and TRBJ2-5, with 11 positions matching TRBD1. Sequenced material: peripheral blood. The CDR3 region is CASSPGTGGETQYF. The DNA of the CDR3 is TGTGCCAGCAGCCCCGGGACAGGGGGAGAGACCCAGTACTTC.